This is a list of T cell receptor beta chains from one sample in a study of T cell changes during pregnancy in multiple sclerosis. Produced via immunoSEQ multiplex PCR; TCRdb's table is partial and in-frame only. The sample comprises some 51,000 clones, 94% of which are singletons, and approximately 0.49% rests with the top ten. Sample: CD4+ T cells from peripheral blood mononuclear cells, taken in the first trimester of pregnancy. These receptor sequences come from a female donor with multiple sclerosis, enrolled in a pregnancy study. Both conserved end residues are part of each CDR3. The D gene is left open where the match is weak.

D gene	J gene	V gene	CDR3 DNA	CDR3 protein
TRBD2	TRBJ2-1	TRBV6-1	TGTGCCAGCACCCTTAGCGGGGGGGCGAGCGATGAGCAGTTCTTC	CASTLSGGASDEQFF
TRBD1	TRBJ2-5	TRBV4-1	TGCGCCAGCAGCCAATCGGGACAGGGCCAAGAGACCCAGTACTTC	CASSQSGQGQETQYF
.	TRBJ1-1	TRBV9	TGTGCCAGCAGCGCTCGGACAGACACTGAAGCTTTCTTT	CASSARTDTEAFF
TRBD1	TRBJ2-5	TRBV10-3	TGTGCCATCAGTGAGTCGGACAGGGAAGAGACCCAGTACTTC	CAISESDREETQYF
.	TRBJ2-7	TRBV7-8	TGTGCCAGCAGCTTAGTAGTTTTTACAGGGAGTAACGAGCAGTACTTC	CASSLVVFTGSNEQYF
TRBD1	TRBJ1-5	TRBV2	TGTGCCAGCAGTGGGAGATACAGGGGGCCATCACTCCCCAATCAGCCCCAGCATTTT	CASSGRYRGPSLPNQPQHF
TRBD1	TRBJ2-3	TRBV6-5	TGTGCCAGCAGTCCCCAGGGGGCGACGCAGTATTTT	CASSPQGATQYF
.	TRBJ2-5	TRBV20-1	TGCAGTGCTAGGCGCCAAGAGACCCAGTACTTC	CSARRQETQYF
.	TRBJ1-4	TRBV5-1	TGCGCCAGCAGCTTGGCAGGGCCCGGGGGTGGTGAAAAACTGTTTTTT	CASSLAGPGGGEKLFF
.	TRBJ2-3	TRBV12-2	TGTGCAAGTCGCCCCGAAGCCCATGATACGCAGTATTTT	CASRPEAHDTQYF